This is a list of T cell receptor beta chains from one sample in a study of OX40 agonist ivuxolimab in advanced cancers. Produced via immunoSEQ multiplex PCR; TCRdb's table is partial and in-frame only. The data show 80,000 to 100,000 clones, approximately 86% seen once. Sample: CD4+ or CD8+ T cells sorted from blood, taken in a trial of the OX40 agonist ivuxolimab. Receptors were obtained from an adult with an advanced solid tumor such as melanoma, head and neck, liver or kidney cancer. The CDR3 runs from the conserved cysteine through the conserved F or W.

J gene	V gene	CDR3 protein
TRBJ2-5	TRBV6-5	CASSSPGDWVQYF
TRBJ1-3	TRBV19	CASSINAGTSSGNTIYF
TRBJ1-2	TRBV6-6	CASSRGQGYGYTF
TRBJ1-3	TRBV27	CASRGTASGNTIYF
TRBJ1-5	TRBV2	CASRDRVSNQPQHF
TRBJ1-2	TRBV5-6	CASSSDRSHGYTF
TRBJ1-2	TRBV28	CASSSWTSNYGYTF
TRBJ2-1	TRBV6-1	CASTTSVPYNEQFF
TRBJ2-1	TRBV7-8	CASSFGGRKDEQFF
TRBJ2-5	TRBV25-1	CASSEFTTYAETQYF